This TCR beta chain was recovered during a study of blood T cell repertoires in COVID-19. Overall study: COVID-19 samples, acute and convalescent, were from the United States, Italy and Spain.

Some clones are missing from TCRdb's copy, which holds only in-frame ones; the method was immunoSEQ multiplex PCR. The repertoire holds under 200,000 clones, with roughly 90% as singletons. Looked up from germline, CDR1 is KGHSH and CDR2 is LQKENI. The CDR3 runs 16 residues. Between the trimmed V and J ends, which lost 6 bases and 4 bases, there was a span of 21 bases. The sample was PBMCs or T cells enriched from blood (not recorded which). This receptor was identified in a woman aged 18-29 years who had recovered from COVID-19. The V gene is TRBV18, the J gene TRBJ1-1; D may be TRBD1 (5 bases). This CDR3 reads CASSDQGARGGTEAFF. Here the CDR3 DNA reads TGTGCCAGCTCCGACCAGGGAGCGCGGGGGGGCACTGAAGCTTTCTTT.